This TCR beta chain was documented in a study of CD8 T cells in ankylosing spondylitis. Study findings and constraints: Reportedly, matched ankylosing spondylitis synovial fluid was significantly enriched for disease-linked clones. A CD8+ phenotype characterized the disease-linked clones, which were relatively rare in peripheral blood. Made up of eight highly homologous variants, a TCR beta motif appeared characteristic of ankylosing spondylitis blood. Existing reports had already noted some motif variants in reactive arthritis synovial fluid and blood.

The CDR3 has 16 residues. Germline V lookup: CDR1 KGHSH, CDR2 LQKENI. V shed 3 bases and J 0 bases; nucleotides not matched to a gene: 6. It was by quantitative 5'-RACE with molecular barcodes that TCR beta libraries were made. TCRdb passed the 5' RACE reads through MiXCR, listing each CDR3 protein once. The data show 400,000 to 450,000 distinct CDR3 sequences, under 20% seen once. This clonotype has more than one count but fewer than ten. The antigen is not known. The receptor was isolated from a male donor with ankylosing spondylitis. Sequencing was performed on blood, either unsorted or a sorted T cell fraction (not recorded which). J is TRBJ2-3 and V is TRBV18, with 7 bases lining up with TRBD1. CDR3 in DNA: TGTGCCAGCTCACCGACAGGGACCTCTAGCACAGATACGCAGTATTTT. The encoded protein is CASSPTGTSSTDTQYF.